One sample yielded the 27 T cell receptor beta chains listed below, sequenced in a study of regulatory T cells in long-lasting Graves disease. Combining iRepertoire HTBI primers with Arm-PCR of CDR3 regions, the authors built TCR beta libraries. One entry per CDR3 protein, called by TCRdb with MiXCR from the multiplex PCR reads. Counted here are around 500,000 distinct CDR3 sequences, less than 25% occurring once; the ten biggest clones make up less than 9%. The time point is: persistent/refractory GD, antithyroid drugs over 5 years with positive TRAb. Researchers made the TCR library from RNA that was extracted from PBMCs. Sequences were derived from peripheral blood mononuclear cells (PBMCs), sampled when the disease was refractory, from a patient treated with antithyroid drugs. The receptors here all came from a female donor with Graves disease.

CDR3 DNA: TGCGCCAGCAGAGCGGGGGTCACTGAAGCTTTCTTT. This sequence encodes CASRAGVTEAFF. The chain combines TRBV5-1 with TRBJ1-1; a possible D gene is TRBD1 (5 bases). Trimming took 5 bases from V and 4 from J, leaving 9 bases between them. CDR1 is SGHRS, CDR2 YFSETQ, per germline. The CDR3 sequence is 12 residues long.

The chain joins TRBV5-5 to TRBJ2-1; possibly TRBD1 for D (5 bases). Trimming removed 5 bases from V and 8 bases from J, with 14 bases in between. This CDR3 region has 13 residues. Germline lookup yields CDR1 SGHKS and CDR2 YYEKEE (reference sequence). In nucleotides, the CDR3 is TGTGCCAGCAGGATTAGACAGCCCGATGAGCAGTTCTTC. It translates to CASRIRQPDEQFF.

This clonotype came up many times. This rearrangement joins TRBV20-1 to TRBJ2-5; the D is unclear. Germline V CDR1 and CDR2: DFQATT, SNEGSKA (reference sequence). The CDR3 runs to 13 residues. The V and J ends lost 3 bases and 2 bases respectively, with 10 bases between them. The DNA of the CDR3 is TGCAGTGCTAGTCGTGGCCGACAAGAGACCCAGTACTTC. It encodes CSASRGRQETQYF.

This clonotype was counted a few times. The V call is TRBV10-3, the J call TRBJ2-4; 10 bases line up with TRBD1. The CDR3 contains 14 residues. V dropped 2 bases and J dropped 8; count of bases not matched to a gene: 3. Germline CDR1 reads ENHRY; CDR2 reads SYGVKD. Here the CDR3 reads CAISEDRGPDIQYF. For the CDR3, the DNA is TGTGCCATCAGTGAGGACAGGGGGCCTGACATTCAGTACTTC.

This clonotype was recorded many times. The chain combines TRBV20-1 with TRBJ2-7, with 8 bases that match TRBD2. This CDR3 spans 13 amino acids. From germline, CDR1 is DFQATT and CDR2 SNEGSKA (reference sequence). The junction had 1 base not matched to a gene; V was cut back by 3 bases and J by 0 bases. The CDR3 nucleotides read TGCAGTGCTAGGGCGGGGGGCTCCTACGAGCAGTACTTC. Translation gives CSARAGGSYEQYF.

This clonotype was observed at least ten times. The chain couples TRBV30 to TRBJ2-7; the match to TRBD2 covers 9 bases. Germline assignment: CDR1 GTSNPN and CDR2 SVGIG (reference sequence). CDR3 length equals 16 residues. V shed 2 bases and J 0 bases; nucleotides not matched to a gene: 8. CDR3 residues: CAWSQASGTSSYEQYF. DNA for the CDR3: TGTGCCTGGAGTCAGGCTAGCGGGACAAGCTCCTACGAGCAGTACTTC.

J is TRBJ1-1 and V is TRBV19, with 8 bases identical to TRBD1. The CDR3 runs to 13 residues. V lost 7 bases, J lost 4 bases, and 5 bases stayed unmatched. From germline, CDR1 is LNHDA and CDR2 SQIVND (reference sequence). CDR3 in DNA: TGTGCCAGTACATCGACAGGGGTCACTGAAGCTTTCTTT. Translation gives CASTSTGVTEAFF.

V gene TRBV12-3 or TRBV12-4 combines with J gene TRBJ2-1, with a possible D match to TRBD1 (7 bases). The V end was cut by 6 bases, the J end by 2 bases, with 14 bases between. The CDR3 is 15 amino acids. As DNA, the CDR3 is TGTGCCAGCAGGAACCCAGGGGGGCCCTACAATGAGCAGTTCTTC. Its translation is CASRNPGGPYNEQFF.

In nucleotides, the CDR3 is TGTGCCAGCAGCGACCCGGGACAGGGGGTGAATGAGCAGTTCTTC. Encoded protein: CASSDPGQGVNEQFF. The chain uses TRBV6-4 and TRBJ2-1; 11 bases line up with TRBD1. Germline V lookup: CDR1 MRHNA, CDR2 SNTAGT. This CDR3 is 15 amino acids long. J gave up 7 bases and V 6 bases, and 8 bases lay outside the gene matches.

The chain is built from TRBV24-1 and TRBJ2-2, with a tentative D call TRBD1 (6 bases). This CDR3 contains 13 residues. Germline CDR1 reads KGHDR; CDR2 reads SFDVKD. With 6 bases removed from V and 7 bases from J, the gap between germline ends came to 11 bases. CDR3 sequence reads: CATSLGQHGELFF. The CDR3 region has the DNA TGTGCCACCAGTCTCGGACAGCACGGGGAGCTGTTTTTT.

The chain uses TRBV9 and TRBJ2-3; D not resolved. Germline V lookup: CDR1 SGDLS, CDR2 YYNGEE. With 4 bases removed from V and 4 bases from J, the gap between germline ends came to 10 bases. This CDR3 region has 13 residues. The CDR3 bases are TGTGCCAGCAGCCCATCTGGGCCAGATACGCAGTATTTT. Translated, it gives CASSPSGPDTQYF.

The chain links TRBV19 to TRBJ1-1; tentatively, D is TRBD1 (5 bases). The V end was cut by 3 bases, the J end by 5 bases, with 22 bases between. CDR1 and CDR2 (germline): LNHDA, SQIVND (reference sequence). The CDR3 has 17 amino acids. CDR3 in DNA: TGTGCCAGTAGTATTGCCACCCATCCGGGGGTGGGAACTGAAGCTTTCTTT. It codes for CASSIATHPGVGTEAFF.

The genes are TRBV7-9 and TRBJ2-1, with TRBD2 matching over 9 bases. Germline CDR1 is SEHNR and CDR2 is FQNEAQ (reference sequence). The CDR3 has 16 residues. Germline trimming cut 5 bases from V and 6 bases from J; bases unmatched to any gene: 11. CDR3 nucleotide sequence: TGTGCCAGCAGCCCCTCGACTAGCGGCCGTTCCAATGAGCAGTTCTTC. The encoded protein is CASSPSTSGRSNEQFF.

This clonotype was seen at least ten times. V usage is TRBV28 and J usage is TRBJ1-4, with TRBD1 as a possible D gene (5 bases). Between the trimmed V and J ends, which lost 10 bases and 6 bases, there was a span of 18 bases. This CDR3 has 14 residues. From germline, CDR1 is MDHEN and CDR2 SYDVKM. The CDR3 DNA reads TGTGCCATCCAGGGTGACAGCAGTTATGAAAAACTGTTTTTT. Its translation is CAIQGDSSYEKLFF.

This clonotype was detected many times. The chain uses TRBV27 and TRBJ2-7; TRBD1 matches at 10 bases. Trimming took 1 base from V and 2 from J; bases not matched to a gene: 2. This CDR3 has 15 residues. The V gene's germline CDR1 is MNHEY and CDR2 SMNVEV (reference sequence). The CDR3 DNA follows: TGTGCCAGCAGTTTATATGGGACAGGGGCCTACGAGCAGTACTTC. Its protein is CASSLYGTGAYEQYF.

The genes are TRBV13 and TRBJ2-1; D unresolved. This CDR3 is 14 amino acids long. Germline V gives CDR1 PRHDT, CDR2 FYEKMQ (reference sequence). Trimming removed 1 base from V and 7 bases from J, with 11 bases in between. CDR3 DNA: TGTGCCAGCAGCTTAGATGGAGCGCCAAATGAGCAGTTCTTC. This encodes CASSLDGAPNEQFF. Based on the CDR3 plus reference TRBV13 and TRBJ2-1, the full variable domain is AAGVIQSPRHLIKEKRETATLKCYPIPRHDTVYWYQQGPGQDPQFLISFYEKMQSDKGSIPDRFSAQQFSDYHSELNMSSLELGDSALYFCASSLDGAPNEQFFGPGTRLTVL.

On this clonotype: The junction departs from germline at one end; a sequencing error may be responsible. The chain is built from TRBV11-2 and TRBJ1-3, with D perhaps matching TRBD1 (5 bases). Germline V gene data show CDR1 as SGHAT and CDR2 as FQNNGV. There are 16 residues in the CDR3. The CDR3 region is CASNSPGRSSGNTKYF. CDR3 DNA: TGTGCCAGCAATAGCCCGGGACGGAGCTCTGGAAACACCAAATATTTT.

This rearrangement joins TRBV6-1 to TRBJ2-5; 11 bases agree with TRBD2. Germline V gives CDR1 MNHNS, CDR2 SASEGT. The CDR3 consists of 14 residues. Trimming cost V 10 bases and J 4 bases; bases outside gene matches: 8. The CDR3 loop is CATLLAGVPETQYF. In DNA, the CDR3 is TGTGCCACCTTACTAGCGGGAGTTCCAGAGACCCAGTACTTC.

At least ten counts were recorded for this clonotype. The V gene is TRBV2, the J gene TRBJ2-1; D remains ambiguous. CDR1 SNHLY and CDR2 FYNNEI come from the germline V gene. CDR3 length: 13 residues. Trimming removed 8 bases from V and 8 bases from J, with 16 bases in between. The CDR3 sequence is CASLASPVDEQFF. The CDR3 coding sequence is TGTGCCAGCCTGGCATCTCCCGTCGATGAGCAGTTCTTC.

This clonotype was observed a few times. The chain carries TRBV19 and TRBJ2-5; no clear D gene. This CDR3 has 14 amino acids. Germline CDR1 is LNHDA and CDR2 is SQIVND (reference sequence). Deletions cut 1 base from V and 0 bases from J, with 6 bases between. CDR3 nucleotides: TGTGCCAGTAGTATAGTAACAGACCAAGAGACCCAGTACTTC. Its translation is CASSIVTDQETQYF.

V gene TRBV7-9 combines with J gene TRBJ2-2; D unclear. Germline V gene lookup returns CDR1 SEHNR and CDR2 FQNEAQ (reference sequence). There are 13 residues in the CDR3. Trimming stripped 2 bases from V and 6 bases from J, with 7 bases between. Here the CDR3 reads CASSLQTPGELFF. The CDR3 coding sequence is TGTGCCAGCAGCTTACAGACTCCCGGGGAGCTGTTTTTT.

CDR3 protein: CASSTSEQYF. The CDR3 DNA reads TGTGCCAGCAGCACCTCCGAGCAGTACTTC. The chain recombines TRBV6-4 with TRBJ2-7, with D uncertain. The CDR3 length is 10 residues. Trimming removed 6 bases from V and 6 bases from J, with 6 bases in between. Germline CDR1 MRHNA, CDR2 SNTAGT.

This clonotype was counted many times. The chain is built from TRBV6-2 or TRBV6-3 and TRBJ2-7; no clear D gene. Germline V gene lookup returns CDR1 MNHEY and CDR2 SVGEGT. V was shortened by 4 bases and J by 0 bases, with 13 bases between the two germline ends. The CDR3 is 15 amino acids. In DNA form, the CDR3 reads TGTGCCAGCAGTTCCGGACCGTTTCACTCCTACGAGCAGTACTTC. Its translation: CASSSGPFHSYEQYF.

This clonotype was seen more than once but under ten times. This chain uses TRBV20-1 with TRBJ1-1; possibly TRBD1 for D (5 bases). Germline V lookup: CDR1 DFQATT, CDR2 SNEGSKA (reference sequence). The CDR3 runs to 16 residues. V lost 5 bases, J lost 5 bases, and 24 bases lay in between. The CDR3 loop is CSAYPFLGAAETEAFF. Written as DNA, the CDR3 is TGCAGTGCTTATCCATTTTTAGGGGCGGCGGAGACTGAAGCTTTCTTT.

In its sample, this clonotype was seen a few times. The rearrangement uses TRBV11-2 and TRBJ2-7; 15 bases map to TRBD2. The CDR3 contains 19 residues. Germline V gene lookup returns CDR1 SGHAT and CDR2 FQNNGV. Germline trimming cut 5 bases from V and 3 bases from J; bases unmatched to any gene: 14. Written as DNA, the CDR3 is TGTGCCAGCAGCAACCTTGTCGGGACTAGCGGGAGGTTAAGCTACGAGCAGTACTTC. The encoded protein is CASSNLVGTSGRLSYEQYF.

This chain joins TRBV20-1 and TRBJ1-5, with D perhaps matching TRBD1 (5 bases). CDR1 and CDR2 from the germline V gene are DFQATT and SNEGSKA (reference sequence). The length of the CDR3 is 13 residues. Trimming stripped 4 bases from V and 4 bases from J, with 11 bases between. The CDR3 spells CSATGADNQPQHF. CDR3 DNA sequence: TGCAGTGCTACCGGGGCCGATAATCAGCCCCAGCATTTT.

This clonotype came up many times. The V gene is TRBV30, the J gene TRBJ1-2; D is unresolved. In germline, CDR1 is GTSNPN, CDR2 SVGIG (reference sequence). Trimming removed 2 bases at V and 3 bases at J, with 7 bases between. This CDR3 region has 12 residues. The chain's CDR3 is CAWSSHYYGYTF. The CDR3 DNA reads TGTGCCTGGAGTTCACATTACTATGGCTACACCTTC.